These T cell receptor beta chains were read from a single sample in a study of molecular identifiers for immune sequencing clone quantification. Each CDR3 protein is one row after TCRdb ran MiXCR on the PCR reads. The sample has about 330,000 distinct CDR3 sequences, roughly 24% seen once. The source material was naive CD8+ T cells from blood, with Jurkat cell RNA spiked in. The receptors come from a human donor in good health. Some libraries in this study had Jurkat cell RNA spiked in. The CDR3 runs from the conserved cysteine through the conserved F or W. A D gene is named only where the DNA matches it firmly. Clone size, where shown, is once, few, many, or a class for clones that have expanded.

v_gene,j_gene,abundance,d_gene,CDR3nt,CDR3aa
TRBV29-1,TRBJ1-1,many,.,TGCAGCGTTGAACAGGGAAACACTGAAGCTTTCTTT,CSVEQGNTEAFF
TRBV19,TRBJ1-5,many,.,TGTGCCAGTAACGGGGGGCAGTTCAATCAGCCCCAGCATTTT,CASNGGQFNQPQHF
TRBV4-1,TRBJ1-4,few,.,TGCGCCAGCAGCCAAGCGGAAGCCACGGTGGGCGAAAAACTGTTTTTT,CASSQAEATVGEKLFF
TRBV28,TRBJ1-5,many,.,TGTGCCAGCAGTAACTTAGGGAGTATAGCTCAGCCCCAGCATTTT,CASSNLGSIAQPQHF
TRBV5-3,TRBJ2-7,.,.,TGTGCCGGCAGCCCTCAAGTTTACGAGCAGTACTTC,CAGSPQVYEQYF
TRBV5-1,TRBJ1-4,many,.,TGCGCCAGCAGCTTATCGTTGATGGATGAAAAACTGTTTTTT,CASSLSLMDEKLFF
TRBV5-8,TRBJ2-7,few,.,TGTGCCAGAAGCCGAAACCCTCAGACAGGCTATTCCTACGAGCAGTACTTC,CARSRNPQTGYSYEQYF
TRBV2,TRBJ2-3,.,.,TGTGCCAGCAGTGATCGGAGCCCCTTCACAGATACGCAGTATTTT,CASSDRSPFTDTQYF
TRBV12-3/TRBV12-4,TRBJ2-2,.,.,TGTGCCAGCAGTTCGAGTAGAGACACCGGGGGGCTGTTTTTT,CASSSSRDTGGLFF
TRBV20-1,TRBJ2-7,many,.,TGCAGTGCCCCCCTAGGTTACTCCTACGAGCAGTACTTC,CSAPLGYSYEQYF
TRBV12-3/TRBV12-4,TRBJ1-1,.,.,TGTGCCAGCAGTTTTTACGCAGGGTCTACTGAAGCTTTCTTT,CASSFYAGSTEAFF
TRBV7-6,TRBJ1-4,many,.,TGTGCCAGCAGCCTCGAGGTCGGAACTAATGAAAAACTGTTTTTT,CASSLEVGTNEKLFF
TRBV6-2/TRBV6-3,TRBJ1-5,.,.,TGTGCCAGCAGGCCCCCGGGGGCAGTCCTTGGTCAGCCCCAGCATTTT,CASRPPGAVLGQPQHF
TRBV5-8,TRBJ2-1,few,.,TGTGCCAGCAGCTCCAAACCAAACCGGGACACCAACAATGAGCAGTTCTTC,CASSSKPNRDTNNEQFF
TRBV12-5,TRBJ1-3,.,.,TGTGCTAGTGGTACTCCGGGGACAACCGCTGGAAACACCATATATTTT,CASGTPGTTAGNTIYF
TRBV6-5,TRBJ2-7,.,TRBD2,TGTGCCAGCAGTTTACACACCGGGGGGAGCTCCTACGAGCAGTACTTC,CASSLHTGGSSYEQYF
TRBV12-3/TRBV12-4,TRBJ2-5,.,.,TGTGCCAGCAGTCCCACTGAGGGGCCCCATCAAGAGACCCAGTACTTC,CASSPTEGPHQETQYF
TRBV4-1,TRBJ1-1,few,.,TGCGCCAGCAGCCAAGGATCAATTACTCTAAAGACTGAAGCTTTCTTT,CASSQGSITLKTEAFF
TRBV7-9,TRBJ2-1,few,.,TGTGCCAGCAGCTCACAACCCCTGAGCTCCTACAATGAGCAGTTCTTC,CASSSQPLSSYNEQFF
TRBV20-1,TRBJ1-2,.,.,TGCAGTGCTAGTAAACAGCTTCATAACTATGGCTACACCTTC,CSASKQLHNYGYTF
TRBV4-1,TRBJ2-7,.,.,TGCGCCAGCAGCCATACAGGGAGGACCTACGAGCAGTACTTC,CASSHTGRTYEQYF
TRBV12-3/TRBV12-4,TRBJ2-1,.,.,TGTGCCAGCAGCCCGGGCGGACAGAGGCAGTTCTTC,CASSPGGQRQFF
TRBV10-3,TRBJ1-2,.,.,TGTGCCATCAGTGATCGGGGAGACTATGGCTACACCTTC,CAISDRGDYGYTF
TRBV29-1,TRBJ2-1,.,.,TGCAGCGTTCCAGACCCCTCGGGGCAGTTCTTC,CSVPDPSGQFF
TRBV27,TRBJ1-1,.,TRBD1,TGTGCCAGCAGTTTTTTAGGACAGGGCGATACTGAAGCTTTCTTT,CASSFLGQGDTEAFF
TRBV3-1,TRBJ2-7,many,TRBD1,TGTGCCAGCAGCCGGACAGGGAGCTCCTACGAGCAGTACTTC,CASSRTGSSYEQYF
TRBV4-3,TRBJ2-7,.,.,TGCGCCAGCAGCCAAGAATACCCGAGCTCCTACGAGCAGTACTTC,CASSQEYPSSYEQYF
TRBV14,TRBJ2-7,few,.,TGTGCCAGCAGCCAAGGTGGCAGGCCCTACGAGCAGTACTTC,CASSQGGRPYEQYF
TRBV3-1,TRBJ1-1,few,.,TGTGCCAGCAGCCAAGTTCAGAGGTACGACACTGAAGCTTTCTTT,CASSQVQRYDTEAFF
TRBV4-2,TRBJ1-1,.,.,TGTGCCAGCAGCCAAGGGGCAGGGGCGACTGAAGCTTTCTTT,CASSQGAGATEAFF
TRBV10-2,TRBJ1-2,.,.,TGCGCCAGCAGTGATTACAGTTCCTATGGCTACACCTTC,CASSDYSSYGYTF
TRBV5-1,TRBJ2-7,many,TRBD2,TGCGCCAGCAGCTTCGGGGCGGGAGGATTAAACGAGCAGTACTTC,CASSFGAGGLNEQYF
TRBV28,TRBJ2-5,many,.,TGTGCCAGCAGCCCTCCGGGGGCGTATGGGACCCAGTACTTC,CASSPPGAYGTQYF
TRBV14,TRBJ1-2,.,.,TGTGCCAGCAGCCCGGAGATCGACTATGGCTACACCTTC,CASSPEIDYGYTF
TRBV30,TRBJ2-2,.,.,TGTGCCTGGAGTCCGGTTGGGGAGCTGTTTTTT,CAWSPVGELFF
TRBV3-1,TRBJ2-7,few,.,TGTGCCAGCAGCCAAGGTTGGATCAAGACACCCCCCCTCTTC,CASSQGWIKTPPLF